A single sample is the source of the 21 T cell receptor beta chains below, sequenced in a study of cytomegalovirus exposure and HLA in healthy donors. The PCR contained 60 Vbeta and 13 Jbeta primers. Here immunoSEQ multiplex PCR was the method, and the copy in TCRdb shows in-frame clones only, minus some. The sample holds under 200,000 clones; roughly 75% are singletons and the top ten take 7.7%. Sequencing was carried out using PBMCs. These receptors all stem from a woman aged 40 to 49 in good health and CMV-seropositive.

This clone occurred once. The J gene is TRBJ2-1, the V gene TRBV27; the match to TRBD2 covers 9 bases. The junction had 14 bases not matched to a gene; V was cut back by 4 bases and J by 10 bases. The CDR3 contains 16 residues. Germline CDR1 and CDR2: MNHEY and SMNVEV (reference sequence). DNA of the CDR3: TGTGCCAGCAGTTCCGGGGGTAGCGGGAGCATGGCCGAGCAGTTCTTC. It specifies CASSSGGSGSMAEQFF.

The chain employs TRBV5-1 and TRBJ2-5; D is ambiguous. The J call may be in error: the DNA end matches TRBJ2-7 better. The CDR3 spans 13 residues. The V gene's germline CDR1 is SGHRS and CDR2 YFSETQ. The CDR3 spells CASSLLETYEQYF. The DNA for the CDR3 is TGCGCCAGCAGCTTGCTCGAAACCTACGAGCAGTACTTC.

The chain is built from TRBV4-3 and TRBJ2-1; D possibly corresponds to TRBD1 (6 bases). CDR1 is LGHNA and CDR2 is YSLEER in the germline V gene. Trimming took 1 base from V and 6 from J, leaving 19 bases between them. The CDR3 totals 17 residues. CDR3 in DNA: TGCGCCAGCAGCCAAGGGAAGCTTGGGACACCGATCAATGAGCAGTTCTTC. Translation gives CASSQGKLGTPINEQFF.

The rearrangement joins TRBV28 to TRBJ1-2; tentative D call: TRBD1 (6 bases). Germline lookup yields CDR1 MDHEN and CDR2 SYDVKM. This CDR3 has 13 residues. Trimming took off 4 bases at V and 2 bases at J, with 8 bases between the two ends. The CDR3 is CASSSGTNYGYTF. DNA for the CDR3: TGTGCCAGCAGTTCCGGGACAAACTATGGCTACACCTTC.

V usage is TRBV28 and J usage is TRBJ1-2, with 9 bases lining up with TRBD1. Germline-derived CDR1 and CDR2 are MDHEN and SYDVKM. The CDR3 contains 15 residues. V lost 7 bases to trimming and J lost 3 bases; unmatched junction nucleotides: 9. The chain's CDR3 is CASKRGRQGDYGYTF. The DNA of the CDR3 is TGTGCCAGCAAGAGGGGGCGACAGGGGGACTATGGCTACACCTTC.

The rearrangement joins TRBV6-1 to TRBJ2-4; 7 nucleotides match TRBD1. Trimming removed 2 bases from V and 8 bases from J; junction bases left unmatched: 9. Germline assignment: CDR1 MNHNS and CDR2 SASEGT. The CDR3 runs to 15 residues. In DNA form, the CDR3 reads TGTGCCAGCAGTGAACACCGACAGGGTCCGGACATTCAGTACTTC. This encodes CASSEHRQGPDIQYF.

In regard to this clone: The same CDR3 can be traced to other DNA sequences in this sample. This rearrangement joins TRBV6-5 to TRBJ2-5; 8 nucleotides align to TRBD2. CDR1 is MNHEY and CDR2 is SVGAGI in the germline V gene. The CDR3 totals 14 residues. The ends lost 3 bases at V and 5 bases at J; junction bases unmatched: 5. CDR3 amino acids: CASSYSSGRETQYF. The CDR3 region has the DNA TGTGCCAGCAGTTATTCTAGCGGGCGTGAGACCCAGTACTTC.

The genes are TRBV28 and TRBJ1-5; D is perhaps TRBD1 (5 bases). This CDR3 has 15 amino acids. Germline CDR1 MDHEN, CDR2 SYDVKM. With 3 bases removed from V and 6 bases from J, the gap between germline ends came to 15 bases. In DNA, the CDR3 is TGTGCCAGCAGTTTTGGATCAGGGTACGGTCAGCCCCAGCATTTT. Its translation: CASSFGSGYGQPQHF.

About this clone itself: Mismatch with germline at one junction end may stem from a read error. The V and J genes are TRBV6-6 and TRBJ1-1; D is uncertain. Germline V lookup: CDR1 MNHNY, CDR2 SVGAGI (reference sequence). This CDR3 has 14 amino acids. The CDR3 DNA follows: TGTGCCATCAGTGAGGAAACACCGAACACTGAAGCTTTCTTT. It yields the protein CAISEETPNTEAFF.

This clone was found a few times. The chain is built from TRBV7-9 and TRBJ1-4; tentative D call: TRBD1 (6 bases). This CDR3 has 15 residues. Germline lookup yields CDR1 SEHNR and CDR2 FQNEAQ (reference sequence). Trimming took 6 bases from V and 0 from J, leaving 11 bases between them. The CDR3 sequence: CASRPWTATNEKLFF. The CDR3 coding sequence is TGTGCCAGCAGACCATGGACAGCAACTAATGAAAAACTGTTTTTT. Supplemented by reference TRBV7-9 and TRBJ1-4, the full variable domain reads DTGVSQNPRHKITKRGQNVTFRCDPISEHNRLYWYRQTLGQGPEFLTYFQNEAQLEKSRLLSDRFSAERPKGSFSTLEIQRTEQGDSAMYLCASRPWTATNEKLFFGSGTQLSVL.

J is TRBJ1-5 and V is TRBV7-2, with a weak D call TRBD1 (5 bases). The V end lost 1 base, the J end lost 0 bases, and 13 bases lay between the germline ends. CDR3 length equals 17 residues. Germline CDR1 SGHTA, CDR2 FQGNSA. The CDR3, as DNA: TGTGCCAGCAGCTTAGAAAGGGGAGGGTATAGCAATCAGCCCCAGCATTTT. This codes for CASSLERGGYSNQPQHF. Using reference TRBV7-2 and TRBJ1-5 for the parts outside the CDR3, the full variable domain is GAGVSQSPSNKVTEKGKDVELRCDPISGHTALYWYRQSLGQGLEFLIYFQGNSAPDKSGLPSDRFSAERTGGSVSTLTIQRTQQEDSAVYLCASSLERGGYSNQPQHFGDGTRLSIL.

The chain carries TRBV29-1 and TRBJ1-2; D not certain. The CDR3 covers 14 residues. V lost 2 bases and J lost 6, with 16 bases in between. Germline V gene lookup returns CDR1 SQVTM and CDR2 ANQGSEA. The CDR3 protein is CSVEIWLGGDGYTF. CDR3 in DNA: TGCAGCGTTGAAATTTGGTTGGGAGGTGATGGCTACACCTTC.

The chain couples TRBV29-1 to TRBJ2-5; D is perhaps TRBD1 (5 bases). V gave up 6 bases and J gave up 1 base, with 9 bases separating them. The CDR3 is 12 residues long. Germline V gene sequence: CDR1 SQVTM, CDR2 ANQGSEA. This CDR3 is CSVADSQETQYF. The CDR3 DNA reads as TGCAGCGTCGCTGACAGCCAAGAGACCCAGTACTTC. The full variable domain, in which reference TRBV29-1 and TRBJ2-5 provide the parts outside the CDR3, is SAVISQKPSRDICQRGTSLTIQCQVDSQVTMMFWYRQQPGQSLTLIATANQGSEATYESGFVIDKFPISRPNLTFSTLTVSNMSPEDSSIYLCSVADSQETQYFGPGTRLLVL.

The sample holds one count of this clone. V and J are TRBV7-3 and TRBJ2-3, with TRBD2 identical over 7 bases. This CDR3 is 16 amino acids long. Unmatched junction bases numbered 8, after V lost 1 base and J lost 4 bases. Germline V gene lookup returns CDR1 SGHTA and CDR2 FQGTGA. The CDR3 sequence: CASSLNAGVGSDTQYF. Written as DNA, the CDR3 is TGTGCCAGCAGCTTAAATGCGGGAGTGGGGTCAGATACGCAGTATTTT.

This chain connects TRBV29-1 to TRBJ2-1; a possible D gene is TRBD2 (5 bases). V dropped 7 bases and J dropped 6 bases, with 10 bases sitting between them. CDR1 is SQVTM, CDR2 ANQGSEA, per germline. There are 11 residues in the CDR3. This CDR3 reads CSAGSTNEQFF. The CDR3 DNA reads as TGCAGCGCGGGATCAACCAATGAGCAGTTCTTC.

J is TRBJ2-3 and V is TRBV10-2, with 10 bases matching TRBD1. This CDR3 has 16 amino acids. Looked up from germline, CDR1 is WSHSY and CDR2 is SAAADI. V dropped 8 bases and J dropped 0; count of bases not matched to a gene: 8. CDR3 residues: CASSGQGVISTDTQYF. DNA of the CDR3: TGCGCCAGCTCCGGACAGGGGGTGATCAGCACAGATACGCAGTATTTT.

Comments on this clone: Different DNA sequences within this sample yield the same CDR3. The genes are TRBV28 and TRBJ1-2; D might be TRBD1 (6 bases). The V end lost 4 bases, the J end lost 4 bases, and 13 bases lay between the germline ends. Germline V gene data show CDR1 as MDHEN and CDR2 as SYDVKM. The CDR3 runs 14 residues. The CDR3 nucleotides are TGTGCCAGCAGTTCCGCAGGGGTTCTCTATGGCTACACCTTC. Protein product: CASSSAGVLYGYTF.

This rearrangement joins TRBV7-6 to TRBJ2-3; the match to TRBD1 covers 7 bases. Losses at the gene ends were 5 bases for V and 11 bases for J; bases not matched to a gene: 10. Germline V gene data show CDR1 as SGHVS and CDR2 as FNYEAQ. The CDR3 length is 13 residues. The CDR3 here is CASSPSQTGMQYF. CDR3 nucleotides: TGTGCCAGCAGCCCGTCCCAGACAGGGATGCAGTATTTT.

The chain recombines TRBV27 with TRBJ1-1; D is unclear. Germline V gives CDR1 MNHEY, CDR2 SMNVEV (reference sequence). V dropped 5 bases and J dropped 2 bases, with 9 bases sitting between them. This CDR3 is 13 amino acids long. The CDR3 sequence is CASSPRVNTEAFF. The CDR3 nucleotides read TGTGCCAGCAGTCCTCGGGTAAACACTGAAGCTTTCTTT.

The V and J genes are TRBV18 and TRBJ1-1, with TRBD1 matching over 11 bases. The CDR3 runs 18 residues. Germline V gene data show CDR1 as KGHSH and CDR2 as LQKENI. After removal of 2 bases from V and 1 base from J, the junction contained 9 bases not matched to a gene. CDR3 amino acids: CASSPTRTGGAENTEAFF. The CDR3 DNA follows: TGTGCCAGCTCACCAACCAGGACAGGGGGCGCCGAGAACACTGAAGCTTTCTTT.

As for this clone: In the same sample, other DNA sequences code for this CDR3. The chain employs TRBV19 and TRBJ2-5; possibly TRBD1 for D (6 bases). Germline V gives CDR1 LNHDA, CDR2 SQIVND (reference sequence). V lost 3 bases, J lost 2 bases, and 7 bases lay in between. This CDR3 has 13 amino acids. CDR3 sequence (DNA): TGTGCCAGTAGTATCGACAGGCAAGAGACCCAGTACTTC. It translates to CASSIDRQETQYF.